This T cell receptor beta chain appears in the sequencing data of a study of control samples from healthy donors and cancer patients. This clone was recorded once. The repertoire was sequenced with immunoSEQ multiplex PCR; TCRdb's copy has only in-frame clones and lacks some. The sample yields roughly 130,000 clones, about 93% seen once. Germline-derived CDR1 and CDR2 are ENHRY and SYGVKD. Trimming took off 10 bases at V and 6 bases at J, with 13 bases between the two ends. The CDR3 consists of 11 residues. The gene calls are TRBV10-3 and TRBJ2-7, with D possibly matching TRBD1 (5 bases). Material for sequencing was PBMCs. The TCR sequence derives from a man aged 45-60 years with head and neck cancer. The CDR3 sequence is CATEAGSEQYF. In DNA, the CDR3 is TGTGCCACCGAGGCAGGGTCCGAGCAGTACTTC.